The 27 T cell receptor beta chains in this list originate from one sample, sequenced in a study of T cells in Graves' hyperthyroidism and ophthalmopathy. Authors of the study amplified TCR beta CDR3 regions from RNA transcripts. HTBI primers were the set used in a first-round RT-PCR of the TCR CDR3. TCRdb recomputed calls from the multiplex PCR reads with MiXCR, one row per CDR3 protein. Found here are some 370,000 distinct CDR3 sequences, over 12% of them singletons; the top ten hold 28%. The sequenced sample consisted of blood. The origin of the receptors is a man in his fifties with Graves' ophthalmopathy.

The chain is built from TRBV6-1 and TRBJ2-2; weak D call: TRBD1 (6 bases). The CDR3 contains 13 residues. V lost 5 bases to trimming and J lost 10 bases, with 14 bases between them. CDR1 is MNHNS and CDR2 is SASEGT in the germline V gene. The CDR3 DNA follows: TGTGCCAGCAGTAACAGGGTTGGTCAGGAGCTGTTTTTT. Amino acid sequence: CASSNRVGQELFF.

This clonotype was picked up many times. The chain joins TRBV3-1 to TRBJ1-1; D possibly corresponds to TRBD1 (6 bases). Germline V CDR1 and CDR2: LGHDT, YNNKEL (reference sequence). The CDR3 runs to 18 residues. With 0 bases removed from V and 2 bases from J, the gap between germline ends came to 19 bases. CDR3 bases: TGTGCCAGCAGCCAAGAACCATCCTGGGACAACCGAAACACTGAAGCTTTCTTT. Its translation is CASSQEPSWDNRNTEAFF.

Concerning this clonotype: A much larger clone lies one base from this, so it may be a read error. This chain uses TRBV28 with TRBJ1-2; 7 bases line up with TRBD1. This CDR3 is 14 amino acids long. The junction had 8 bases not matched to a gene; V was cut back by 6 bases and J by 4 bases. Looked up from germline, CDR1 is MDHEN and CDR2 is SYDVKM. The CDR3 loop is CASSRRDRVYGYTF. CDR3 coding DNA: TGTGCCAGCAGCCGCCGGGACAGAGTCTATGGCTACACCTTC.

The V gene is TRBV10-3, the J gene TRBJ2-7; D may be TRBD1 or TRBD2 (5 bases each). CDR1 and CDR2 from the germline V gene are ENHRY and SYGVKD. The CDR3 consists of 12 residues. The V gene lost 6 bases and the J gene lost 5 bases, with 11 bases spanning the gap. The CDR3 loop is CAISALGDEQYF. CDR3 DNA sequence: TGTGCCATCAGCGCACTAGGGGACGAGCAGTACTTC.

The rearrangement joins TRBV15 to TRBJ2-2; TRBD1 or TRBD2 may be the D gene (5 bases each). The ends were cut back, 2 bases at V and 1 base at J, with 11 bases in the middle. Germline V gene lookup returns CDR1 LNHNV and CDR2 YYDKDF (reference sequence). The CDR3 runs to 16 residues. In DNA, the CDR3 is TGTGCCACCAGCAGATCACCGGGACGGAACACCGGGGAGCTGTTTTTT. Its translation is CATSRSPGRNTGELFF.

There are a few counts of this clonotype. This chain joins TRBV7-9 and TRBJ2-3, with D perhaps given as TRBD1 or TRBD2 (5 bases each). The germline gives CDR1 SEHNR, CDR2 FQNEAQ (reference sequence). Trimming removed 5 bases from V and 7 bases from J, with 10 bases in between. The CDR3 is 12 amino acids. The DNA of the CDR3 is TGTGCCAGCAGCCCTGAGGGGCATACGCAGTATTTT. Translated: CASSPEGHTQYF.

Many counts were recorded for this clonotype. The J gene is TRBJ1-5, the V gene TRBV3-1, with 8 bases aligning to TRBD1. There are 13 residues in the CDR3. Losses at the gene ends were 2 bases for V and 6 bases for J; bases not matched to a gene: 0. The V gene's germline CDR1 is LGHDT and CDR2 YNNKEL (reference sequence). The CDR3 reads CASSQTGGQPQHF. The CDR3 nucleotides are TGTGCCAGCAGCCAAACAGGGGGTCAGCCCCAGCATTTT.

CDR3: CSPAGFRTDTQYF. CDR3 nucleotide sequence: TGCAGTCCGGCGGGCTTTCGTACAGATACGCAGTATTTT. The chain couples TRBV20-1 to TRBJ2-3, with a possible D match to TRBD2 (5 bases). Germline V CDR1 and CDR2: DFQATT, SNEGSKA (reference sequence). The CDR3 totals 13 residues. Trimming took off 8 bases at V and 3 bases at J, with 15 bases between the two ends.

This clonotype was found many times. The rearrangement joins TRBV5-4 to TRBJ1-1; D is ambiguous. The CDR3 length is 13 residues. The germline gives CDR1 SGHNT, CDR2 YYREEE (reference sequence). The ends were cut back, 4 bases at V and 5 bases at J, with 12 bases in the middle. The CDR3 coding sequence is TGTGCCAGCAGCCGTGGGAATCGGACTGAAGCTTTCTTT. This codes for CASSRGNRTEAFF.

The chain recombines TRBV9 with TRBJ2-2; 10 bases are shared with TRBD2. The germline V gene encodes CDR1 SGDLS and CDR2 YYNGEE. V lost 0 bases, J lost 4 bases, and 9 bases stayed unmatched. The CDR3 sequence is 18 residues long. This CDR3 reads CASSVEGAGGPLTGELFF. The CDR3, as DNA: TGTGCCAGCAGCGTAGAAGGAGCGGGAGGGCCTCTCACCGGGGAGCTGTTTTTT.

The rearrangement uses TRBV15 and TRBJ1-5; D remains unclear. In germline, CDR1 is LNHNV, CDR2 YYDKDF (reference sequence). The CDR3 extends over 12 amino acids. Trimming removed 6 bases at V and 6 bases at J, with 9 bases between. The DNA of the CDR3 is TGTGCCACCAGAGGCGGTTCTCAGCCCCAGCATTTT. Translating gives CATRGGSQPQHF.

This clonotype was seen at least ten times. The chain has TRBV28 and TRBJ1-1; D remains ambiguous. Germline CDR1 reads MDHEN; CDR2 reads SYDVKM. The length of the CDR3 is 16 residues. V lost 5 bases to trimming and J lost 0 bases, with 16 bases between them. CDR3 region: CASSRQGLGMNTEAFF. Here the CDR3 DNA reads TGTGCCAGCAGTCGCCAAGGACTGGGCATGAACACTGAAGCTTTCTTT.

This clonotype came up many times. This rearrangement joins TRBV7-9 to TRBJ1-5; D ambiguous. The germline CDR1 and CDR2 sequences are SEHNR and FQNEAQ (reference sequence). The ends were cut back, 2 bases at V and 7 bases at J, with 15 bases in the middle. CDR3 length equals 15 residues. The CDR3 DNA follows: TGTGCCAGCAGCTTATTTGGGGATGTGGGACAGCCCCAGCATTTT. This translates into CASSLFGDVGQPQHF.

This clonotype was detected many times. The J gene is TRBJ2-3, the V gene TRBV3-1; tentatively, D is TRBD2 (6 bases). V dropped 4 bases and J dropped 3 bases, with 20 bases sitting between them. There are 17 residues in the CDR3. Per the germline V gene, CDR1 is LGHDT and CDR2 is YNNKEL (reference sequence). The CDR3 region has the DNA TGTGCCAGCAGCCTCACACGGGGACTTCAAGGGACAGATACGCAGTATTTT. Its protein product is CASSLTRGLQGTDTQYF.

The sample holds many counts of this clonotype. The V and J genes are TRBV20-1 and TRBJ1-2, with D possibly TRBD1 on 5 matching bases. The V end lost 6 bases, the J end lost 4 bases, and 21 bases lay between the germline ends. CDR1 and CDR2 (germline): DFQATT, SNEGSKA (reference sequence). The length of the CDR3 is 15 residues. The CDR3 protein is CSADLQNRGGYGYTF. As DNA, the CDR3 is TGCAGTGCCGACCTGCAGAATCGGGGGGGCTATGGCTACACCTTC.

The sample holds many counts of this clonotype. V and J are TRBV30 and TRBJ2-7, with 7 positions matching TRBD2. Germline V gene lookup returns CDR1 GTSNPN and CDR2 SVGIG (reference sequence). With V trimmed by 0 bases and J by 3 bases, 8 bases remained unmatched. CDR3 length: 15 amino acids. CDR3 in amino acids: CAWSVGGLGGYEQYF. CDR3 coding DNA: TGTGCCTGGAGTGTGGGAGGACTAGGAGGCTACGAGCAGTACTTC. The full variable domain, rest sourced from reference TRBV30 and TRBJ2-7, is SQTIHQWPATLVQPVGSPLSLECTVEGTSNPNLYWYRQAAGRGLQLLFYSVGIGQISSEVPQNLSASRPQDRQFILSSKKLLLSDSGFYLCAWSVGGLGGYEQYFGPGTRLTVT.

The V and J genes are TRBV28 and TRBJ1-2; 8 bases line up with TRBD1. With 8 bases clipped from V and 5 bases from J, the junction kept 7 bases outside the gene matches. CDR3 size: 13 residues. Germline CDR1 is MDHEN and CDR2 is SYDVKM. The CDR3 DNA sequence: TGTGCCAGCCGAACAGGGGGGTTGTATGGCTACACCTTC. Protein product: CASRTGGLYGYTF.

Only one count was recorded for this clonotype. The J gene is TRBJ2-1, the V gene TRBV28; a weak D match, TRBD2 (6 bases). The CDR3 length is 13 residues. Germline CDR1 and CDR2: MDHEN and SYDVKM. Trimming cost V 6 bases and J 8 bases, with 14 bases left between them. CDR3 loop: CASRAGSQDEQFF. CDR3 sequence (DNA): TGTGCCAGCAGGGCGGGATCTCAGGATGAGCAGTTCTTC.

A note on this clonotype: This may stem from a read error, because a much larger clone lies one nucleotide away. The chain is built from TRBV3-1 and TRBJ2-2, with D possibly matching TRBD2 (5 bases). Germline loops: CDR1 LGHDT, CDR2 YNNKEL (reference sequence). V shed 4 bases and J shed 2 bases, with 8 bases lying between them. This CDR3 spans 14 amino acids. The CDR3 sequence: CASSREINTGELFF. The CDR3 DNA sequence: TGTGCCAGCAGCCGGGAGATAAACACCGGGGAGCTGTTTTTT.

This clonotype was seen at least ten times. The chain has TRBV11-3 and TRBJ2-3; D may be TRBD1 or TRBD2 (5 bases each). Trimming shortened V by 8 bases and J by 4 bases, and 25 bases separated the two germline ends. This CDR3 is built from 17 residues. The germline V gene encodes CDR1 SGHNT and CDR2 YENEEA. The CDR3: CASQRGALAGWPDTQYF. Here the CDR3 DNA reads TGTGCCAGCCAAAGAGGGGCGCTAGCCGGGTGGCCAGATACGCAGTATTTT.

In its sample, this clonotype was seen many times. The chain employs TRBV30 and TRBJ2-1; tentative D call: TRBD2 (6 bases). The CDR3 extends over 14 amino acids. V was clipped by 2 bases and J by 7 bases, with 15 bases between them. Germline V gene data show CDR1 as GTSNPN and CDR2 as SVGIG (reference sequence). CDR3 sequence: CAWSRLGLGNEQFF. DNA of the CDR3: TGTGCCTGGAGTCGACTAGGGTTAGGGAATGAGCAGTTCTTC. Full variable domain (missing parts from reference TRBV30 and TRBJ2-1): SQTIHQWPATLVQPVGSPLSLECTVEGTSNPNLYWYRQAAGRGLQLLFYSVGIGQISSEVPQNLSASRPQDRQFILSSKKLLLSDSGFYLCAWSRLGLGNEQFFGPGTRLTVL.

This clonotype was counted at least ten times. The J gene is TRBJ2-7, the V gene TRBV28, with D maybe TRBD2 (7 bases). The germline V gene encodes CDR1 MDHEN and CDR2 SYDVKM. The CDR3 is 17 amino acids. V was pared by 5 bases and J by 0 bases, with 20 bases between. For the CDR3, the DNA is TGTGCCAGCAGTGCGCCCCCGGGGGCGGGGGACTCCTACGAGCAGTACTTC. It yields the protein CASSAPPGAGDSYEQYF.

This clonotype showed up just a few times. The chain is built from TRBV30 and TRBJ2-7; 9 bases fit TRBD2. Germline V gives CDR1 GTSNPN, CDR2 SVGIG (reference sequence). The V and J ends lost 1 base and 7 bases, in that order; junction bases with no gene match: 17. The CDR3 spans 17 residues. The DNA for the CDR3 is TGTGCCTGGAGTGGGGGAGAGGCGGGAGGGCCGAGGAGGGAGCAGTACTTC. The encoded protein is CAWSGGEAGGPRREQYF.

This clonotype was counted ten times or more. The chain employs TRBV2 and TRBJ2-3, with a weak D call TRBD1 (6 bases). The CDR3 is 17 residues long. Germline V CDR1 and CDR2: SNHLY, FYNNEI. Trimming pared 1 base from V and 0 bases from J, leaving 14 bases between. Here the CDR3 DNA reads TGTGCCAGCAGTGAAGTGGACGCAGGGGCTAGCACAGATACGCAGTATTTT. Its protein product is CASSEVDAGASTDTQYF.

This clonotype was found many times. This chain links TRBV11-3 with TRBJ2-1; D is uncertain. Trimming left V 0 bases short and J 4 bases short, with 10 bases between. The CDR3 is 15 amino acids. CDR1 SGHNT and CDR2 YENEEA come from the germline V gene. The CDR3 protein is CASSLDPIGYNEQFF. Written as DNA, the CDR3 is TGTGCCAGCAGCTTAGATCCCATAGGGTACAATGAGCAGTTCTTC.

This clonotype was recorded many times. The V gene is TRBV28, the J gene TRBJ1-1, with TRBD1 matching 7 bases. CDR3 length: 15 residues. Unmatched junction bases numbered 10, after V lost 5 bases and J lost 4 bases. Germline V gene sequence: CDR1 MDHEN, CDR2 SYDVKM. The CDR3: CASSLTGERSTEAFF. As DNA, the CDR3 is TGTGCCAGCAGTCTAACAGGGGAGCGAAGCACTGAAGCTTTCTTT.

The chain links TRBV10-3 to TRBJ1-1; D is unresolved. The CDR3 consists of 12 residues. Germline V gene lookup returns CDR1 ENHRY and CDR2 SYGVKD. Trimming shortened V by 6 bases and J by 5 bases, and 10 bases separated the two germline ends. For the CDR3, the DNA is TGTGCCATCAGCCTAGAGGTTACTGAAGCTTTCTTT. Its translation: CAISLEVTEAFF.